The TCR beta chain under discussion was sequenced for a study of cytomegalovirus exposure and HLA in healthy donors. Primers for the PCR totalled 60 Vbeta and 13 Jbeta. TCRdb's copy holds only in-frame clones and misses some; the assay was immunoSEQ multiplex PCR. The sample consists of more than 150,000 clones, roughly four fifths of them appearing once. The sample was PBMCs. The clonotype originates from a woman younger than 30 in good health and CMV-seronegative.

The CDR3 DNA sequence: TGTGCCAGCAGTCCCTTGTGGGGGGACATTCAGTACTTC. This gives the protein CASSPLWGDIQYF. V and J are TRBV11-3 and TRBJ2-4; possibly TRBD2 for D (6 bases). Germline CDR1 SGHNT, CDR2 YENEEA. The V end was cut by 6 bases, the J end by 8 bases, with 14 bases between. The CDR3 is made up of 13 amino acids.